This section outlines one TCR beta chain sequence together with its context. Its antigen is undetermined. This entry belongs to a study of cytotoxic CD8 clonotypes in ibrutinib-treated CLL. Sequencing used immunoSEQ multiplex PCR; TCRdb keeps in-frame clones, though not all of them. The top ten clones hold 7.5% to 9.5% of a sample with about 69,000 clones, 80% of them seen once. Germline CDR1 is LNHNV and CDR2 is YYDKDF (reference sequence). The J segment lost 0 bases and the V segment lost 3 bases, leaving 4 bases of the junction unmatched. The CDR3 consists of 16 residues. Broader study findings: The study found public clonotypes uncommon, contracting or stable on treatment.

The chain employs TRBV15 and TRBJ2-1; 8 bases map to TRBD1. The sequencing here drew on PBMCs, taken at disease progression, from a patient treated with ibrutinib. The receptor was isolated from a human donor with chronic lymphocytic leukemia. DNA for the CDR3: TGTGCCACCAGCAGTTGGACAGGGAGCTCCTACAATGAGCAGTTCTTC. It yields the protein CATSSWTGSSYNEQFF.